One and the same sample provided the 14 T cell receptor beta chains below, sequenced in a study of shared clonotypes between healthy human individuals. Generated by immunoSEQ multiplex PCR, the TCRdb table keeps only in-frame clones and is missing some. The table has 2,500,000 or so clones, 92% seen once. Sequencing used naive CD4+ T cells from PBMCs. Stated subset: CD45RA+ positively selected. All receptors come from a man aged 18 to 35 in good health. Some clones in this sample may be carry-over from other donors' samples.

The gene calls are TRBV7-2 and TRBJ2-3; 8 bases match TRBD2. The ends lost 5 bases at V and 4 bases at J; junction bases unmatched: 5. The length of the CDR3 is 14 residues. Germline V gene lookup returns CDR1 SGHTA and CDR2 FQGNSA. DNA of the CDR3: TGTGCCAGCAGCCTGGGACTAGTTGCAGATACGCAGTATTTT. Its translation is CASSLGLVADTQYF.

On this clone: The identical CDR3 is also encoded by other nucleotide sequences in the sample. The gene calls are TRBV5-1 and TRBJ2-3; D gene uncertain. This CDR3 is 11 amino acids long. The V gene lost 4 bases and the J gene lost 3 bases, with 3 bases spanning the gap. Germline values: CDR1 SGHRS, CDR2 YFSETQ. In DNA form, the CDR3 reads TGCGCCAGCAGCGTTACAGATACGCAGTATTTT. It translates to CASSVTDTQYF.

This chain connects TRBV15 to TRBJ2-5; D is perhaps TRBD1 (6 bases). The germline V and J ends were trimmed by 5 bases and 2 bases, with 12 bases remaining between them. CDR1 is LNHNV, CDR2 YYDKDF, per germline (reference sequence). The CDR3 totals 14 residues. CDR3 coding DNA: TGTGCCACCAGCGGGCGGACAGTTCAAGAGACCCAGTACTTC. This encodes CATSGRTVQETQYF.

The chain has TRBV18 and TRBJ2-7, with D possibly matching TRBD1 (5 bases). The V gene's germline CDR1 is KGHSH and CDR2 LQKENI. The CDR3 contains 15 residues. The germline V and J ends were trimmed by 2 bases and 0 bases, with 11 bases remaining between them. The CDR3 sequence is CASSPIQAISYEQYF. CDR3 sequence (DNA): TGTGCCAGCTCACCAATACAGGCGATCTCCTACGAGCAGTACTTC.

Written as DNA, the CDR3 is TGTGCCAGGATTCCGGCGGGCTCCTCCTACAATGAGCAGTTCTTC. Protein product: CARIPAGSSYNEQFF. V usage is TRBV6-5 and J usage is TRBJ2-1; a weak D match, TRBD2 (5 bases). The germline V gene has CDR1 MNHEY and CDR2 SVGAGI. Trimming took 9 bases from V and 0 from J, leaving 15 bases between them. The CDR3 runs 15 residues.

The V call is TRBV5-4, the J call TRBJ2-6; D is unclear. This CDR3 is 19 amino acids long. Germline V lookup: CDR1 SGHNT, CDR2 YYREEE (reference sequence). The V gene lost 0 bases and the J gene lost 0 bases, with 16 bases spanning the gap. CDR3 nucleotides: TGTGCCAGCAGCTTGGCCTTTCACAGATCGTTCTCTGGGGCCAACGTCCTGACTTTC. Translated: CASSLAFHRSFSGANVLTF.

The V call is TRBV2, the J call TRBJ2-7; unclear D gene. V was clipped by 7 bases and J by 7 bases, with 14 bases between them. This CDR3 has 12 residues. Germline CDR1 is SNHLY and CDR2 is FYNNEI. The CDR3 nucleotides are TGTGCCAGCACTGGAGAGGTCTCGGAGCAGTACTTC. This codes for CASTGEVSEQYF. Based on the CDR3 plus reference TRBV2 and TRBJ2-7, the full variable domain is EPEVTQTPSHQVTQMGQEVILRCVPISNHLYFYWYRQILGQKVEFLVSFYNNEISEKSEIFDDQFSVERPDGSNFTLKIRSTKLEDSAMYFCASTGEVSEQYFGPGTRLTVT.

This clone was counted a single time. The chain has TRBV4-3 and TRBJ2-2, with a tentative D call TRBD2 (6 bases). The CDR3 has 17 residues. The germline V gene encodes CDR1 LGHNA and CDR2 YSLEER. Trimming removed 2 bases at V and 3 bases at J, with 16 bases between. The CDR3 region has the DNA TGCGCCAGCAGCCAAAACCTTATCAGGAGGGACACCGGGGAGCTGTTTTTT. Encoded protein: CASSQNLIRRDTGELFF.

The chain links TRBV5-1 to TRBJ2-2, with 12 bases matching TRBD2. Germline lookup yields CDR1 SGHRS and CDR2 YFSETQ. The length of the CDR3 is 17 residues. V gave up 3 bases and J gave up 7 bases; unmatched junction bases: 10. CDR3 coding DNA: TGCGCCAGCAGCTCGCAGACTAGCGGGAGAGTGAGCGGGGAGCTGTTTTTT. Translation gives CASSSQTSGRVSGELFF.

About this clone itself: The same CDR3 also results from other DNA sequences found in this sample. This rearrangement joins TRBV5-6 to TRBJ2-1; D gene unclear. CDR3 length: 11 residues. The V gene's germline CDR1 is SGHDT and CDR2 YYEEEE. V was cut by 2 bases and J by 11 bases, with 8 bases left in between. The CDR3 protein is CASSFGRKQFF. The CDR3, as DNA: TGTGCCAGCAGCTTCGGGCGAAAGCAGTTCTTC.

The rearrangement joins TRBV30 to TRBJ1-4; D gene unclear. The germline CDR1 and CDR2 sequences are GTSNPN and SVGIG (reference sequence). Trimming took off 0 bases at V and 4 bases at J, with 9 bases between the two ends. The CDR3 is 14 residues long. The CDR3 reads CAWSVGQVNEKLFF. CDR3 in DNA: TGTGCCTGGAGTGTAGGGCAGGTTAATGAAAAACTGTTTTTT.

The chain is built from TRBV5-6 and TRBJ2-1, with D maybe TRBD1 (5 bases). Germline assignment: CDR1 SGHDT and CDR2 YYEEEE. Trimming pared 4 bases from V and 0 bases from J, leaving 17 bases between. This CDR3 has 17 amino acids. The CDR3 reads CASSTRVLVGSYNEQFF. CDR3 DNA: TGTGCCAGCAGCACCAGGGTGCTGGTGGGCTCCTACAATGAGCAGTTCTTC. The entire variable domain, with the rest obtained from reference TRBV5-6 and TRBJ2-1, is as follows: DAGVTQSPTHLIKTRGQQVTLRCSPKSGHDTVSWYQQALGQGPQFIFQYYEEEERQRGNFPDRFSGHQFPNYSSELNVNALLLGDSALYLCASSTRVLVGSYNEQFFGPGTRLTVL.

This chain links TRBV18 with TRBJ1-3; D is undetermined. Germline V gene lookup returns CDR1 KGHSH and CDR2 LQKENI. Trimming took 3 bases from V and 8 from J, leaving 17 bases between them. The CDR3 spans 15 residues. The CDR3 sequence is CASSPSSKTGDTIYF. Here the CDR3 DNA reads TGTGCCAGCTCACCCTCAAGCAAGACCGGGGACACCATATATTTT.

In its sample, this clone was seen a few times. The DNA of the CDR3 is TGTGCCAGCAGCCGACAGGCAAACACTGAAGCTTTCTTT. Translating gives CASSRQANTEAFF. This chain connects TRBV11-2 to TRBJ1-1; possibly TRBD1 for D (6 bases). The V end lost 5 bases, the J end lost 2 bases, and 9 bases lay between the germline ends. CDR1 SGHAT and CDR2 FQNNGV come from the germline V gene. CDR3 size: 13 residues. The entire variable domain, with the rest obtained from reference TRBV11-2 and TRBJ1-1, is as follows: EAGVAQSPRYKIIEKRQSVAFWCNPISGHATLYWYQQILGQGPKLLIQFQNNGVVDDSQLPKDRFSAERLKGVDSTLKIQPAKLEDSAVYLCASSRQANTEAFFGQGTRLTVV.